The source of this T cell receptor (beta chain) is a study of cytomegalovirus exposure and HLA in healthy donors. Per the germline V gene, CDR1 is GTSNPN and CDR2 is SVGIG (reference sequence). The CDR3 has 14 residues. Trimming left V 0 bases short and J 7 bases short, with 13 bases between. Use of 60 Vbeta and 13 Jbeta primers characterized the PCR. Repertoires were generated with immunoSEQ multiplex PCR, while TCRdb's copy carries only in-frame clones and drops some. This sample has about 180,000 clones, with roughly four fifths found just once. The specimen was PBMCs. J is TRBJ2-1 and V is TRBV30; D perhaps matches TRBD2 (6 bases). The TCR comes from a man between 18 and 35 years old in good health and CMV-seronegative. The CDR3 here is CAWSVSGLRNEQFF. The CDR3 DNA is TGTGCCTGGAGTGTATCGGGACTCCGGAATGAGCAGTTCTTC.